This T cell receptor beta chain was sequenced for a study of identical twins. Everyone who donated was a healthy Caucasian. Study-wide results and limits: Excess low generation probability was seen in twin-shared out-of-frame alpha sequences. Cross-sectional statistics underpinned the conclusions; the same donors were not followed.

This clonotype was detected a few times. As yet, its antigen is unknown. Addition of a universal primer site occurred through template switching, and cDNA carried unique molecular identifiers. MiXCR was run by TCRdb on the 5' RACE reads, yielding one entry per CDR3 protein. The sample contains fewer than 500,000 distinct CDR3 sequences, roughly an eighth of which appear only once. This same sample was also part of a study on yellow fever vaccine responses in identical twins.

The sequence came from a woman aged 18-35 years in good health. Sequencing was carried out using CD4+ T cells sorted from blood.

The CDR3 spells CASSFSGGVTGELFF. CDR3 sequence (DNA): TGTGCCAGCAGTTTTAGCGGGGGGGTTACCGGGGAGCTGTTTTTT. The chain uses TRBV12-3 or TRBV12-4 and TRBJ2-2, with 11 bases that match TRBD2. V trimming: 3 bases; J trimming: 5 bases; junction bases outside the gene matches: 2. The CDR3 has 15 amino acids.